Below, one TCR beta chain is given with its context. This sample is part of a study of blood T cell repertoires in COVID-19. TCRdb's table, derived via immunoSEQ multiplex PCR, lists solely in-frame clones and lacks some. The repertoire consists of roughly 230,000 clones, with approximately 92% occurring once and the leading ten covering 4% to 5%. The specimen sequenced was peripheral blood. This clonotype originated in a woman in her 40s who had recovered from COVID-19.

CDR3 DNA: TGCGCCAGTAGACAGGACCCGAGGGAGACCCAGTACTTC. Translating it yields CASRQDPRETQYF. The chain employs TRBV5-1 and TRBJ2-5; TRBD1 might be the D (6 bases). This CDR3 contains 13 residues. The germline V gene has CDR1 SGHRS and CDR2 YFSETQ. V was pared by 8 bases and J by 5 bases, with 16 bases between.